This TCR beta chain was sequenced in a study of shared clonotypes between healthy human individuals. Regarding the study as a whole: Represented diversity (both genetic and exposure-history) was limited by the small number of donors.

Genomic DNA (from each subset) was split evenly across several immunoSEQ plates. Data came from immunoSEQ multiplex PCR; TCRdb stores just in-frame clones and leaves some out. The repertoire has about 480,000 clones, 79% of them found once; the top ten carry 10% to 15%. There were only Caucasian adults among the donors, and all lived in Nashville, Tennessee. On this clone: What it binds is not known.

With 5 bases clipped from V and 4 bases from J, the junction kept 9 bases outside the gene matches. The CDR3 contains 15 residues. CDR1 KGHSH and CDR2 LQKENI come from the germline V gene. The V gene is TRBV18, the J gene TRBJ1-1; TRBD1 agrees at 8 bases. This clonotype was obtained from a woman aged 40 to 55 in good health. Some clones in this sample may be carry-over from other donors' samples. Sequenced material: PBMCs. The CDR3 spells CASSEMTGEITEAFF. The CDR3 coding sequence is TGTGCCAGCTCAGAAATGACAGGGGAGATCACTGAAGCTTTCTTT.